This TCR beta chain comes out of a study of glioma-infiltrating T cells. Study at large: Target coverage was roughly 4- to 11-fold for roughly one million blood T cells.

CDR3 length equals 13 residues. Germline CDR1 is SGHTA and CDR2 is FQGNSA. V was trimmed by 6 bases and J by 6 bases, leaving 12 bases between them. The study's findings and limits: Above-expected tissue-blood divergence occurred in all gliomas, most in low-grade ones. A blood CDR3 motif signature was depleted in highly divergent patients.

TCR alpha and beta CDR3 regions were amplified from RNA using iRepertoire nested multiplex PCR. TCRdb independently ran MiXCR on the multiplex PCR reads; one entry per CDR3 protein. The data show around 390,000 distinct CDR3 sequences, more than 35% seen once. In its sample, this clonotype was seen a few times. What it binds is unknown. The sequence was collected from a human donor with low-grade glioma or glioblastoma, undergoing nonglioma brain surgery, or in good health (not recorded which). The genes are TRBV7-2 and TRBJ2-1; D may be TRBD2 (6 bases). Input material: glioma tissue, nonneoplastic brain tissue, or PBMCs (not recorded which). The chain's CDR3 is CASRFTGGNEQFF. The DNA of the CDR3 is TGTGCCAGCAGGTTTACCGGGGGCAATGAGCAGTTCTTC.